These T cell receptor beta chains were read from a single sample in a study of T cell changes during pregnancy in multiple sclerosis. TCRdb's table, derived via immunoSEQ multiplex PCR, lists solely in-frame clones and lacks some. Counted here are under 85,000 clones, about 94% occurring once; the ten biggest clones make up about 0.5%. The starting material was peripheral blood, obtained in the third trimester of pregnancy. The receptors derive from a female donor with multiple sclerosis, enrolled in a pregnancy study. CDR3s include the opening cysteine and the closing phenylalanine or tryptophan. D genes are given only for firm matches. Size tells how often a clone was seen (once, few, many) or the class of an expanded clone, and some rows leave it out.

D gene | J gene | V gene | clone size | CDR3 protein | CDR3 DNA
TRBD1 | TRBJ2-5 | TRBV7-9 | NA | CASSKLTGARETQYF | TGTGCCAGCAGCAAACTAACAGGGGCCAGAGAGACCCAGTACTTC
NA | TRBJ1-1 | TRBV7-8 | NA | CASSSEVGRRGRDTEAFF | TGTGCCAGCAGCTCAGAAGTCGGGCGGCGGGGTAGGGACACTGAAGCTTTCTTT
NA | TRBJ1-2 | TRBV27 | NA | CASTQYSLGQGIDGYTF | TGTGCCAGCACCCAGTATTCCTTGGGGCAGGGGATTGATGGCTACACCTTC
NA | TRBJ1-1 | TRBV20-1 | NA | CSARGGAEAFF | TGCAGTGCTAGGGGGGGGGCTGAAGCTTTCTTT
NA | TRBJ1-1 | TRBV11-2 | NA | CASSSWGRGGAEAFF | TGTGCCAGCAGCTCCTGGGGACGGGGGGGCGCTGAAGCTTTCTTT
TRBD1 | TRBJ1-1 | TRBV7-9 | NA | CASSSPGGKNTEAFF | TGTGCCAGCAGCTCACCAGGGGGGAAGAACACTGAAGCTTTCTTT
NA | TRBJ1-5 | TRBV19 | NA | CASSIRGTGNQPQHF | TGTGCCAGTAGTATAAGGGGTACGGGCAATCAGCCCCAGCATTTT
NA | TRBJ2-5 | TRBV9 | once | CASRSGETQYF | TGTGCCAGCAGATCGGGGGAGACCCAGTACTTC
NA | TRBJ2-1 | TRBV7-2 | NA | CASSFQGMSYNEQFF | TGTGCCAGCAGCTTCCAGGGCATGTCCTACAATGAGCAGTTCTTC
NA | TRBJ1-1 | TRBV9 | NA | CASSVELRTEAFF | TGTGCCAGCAGCGTCGAGTTGAGGACTGAAGCTTTCTTT
TRBD2 | TRBJ2-2 | TRBV27 | NA | CASSFLRLAGGNTGELFF | TGTGCCAGCAGTTTTCTGAGGCTAGCGGGGGGCAACACCGGGGAGCTGTTTTTT
NA | TRBJ1-1 | TRBV5-4 | NA | CASSSMNTEAFF | TGTGCCAGCAGCTCCATGAACACTGAAGCTTTCTTT
TRBD1 | TRBJ1-1 | TRBV5-6 | NA | CASRTGTGVAEAFF | TGTGCCAGCAGGACCGGGACAGGGGTTGCTGAAGCTTTCTTT
NA | TRBJ1-2 | TRBV27 | NA | CASSSDTTYGYTF | TGTGCCAGCAGTTCCGACACAACCTATGGCTACACCTTC
TRBD1 | TRBJ2-1 | TRBV7-2 | NA | CASSQEDRDEQFF | TGTGCCAGCAGCCAGGAGGACAGGGATGAGCAGTTCTTC
NA | TRBJ1-6 | TRBV6-4 | NA | CASSAGAGANSPLHF | TGTGCCAGCAGTGCCGGGGCAGGGGCGAATTCACCCCTCCACTTT
NA | TRBJ2-3 | TRBV11-1 | NA | CASSPRTASSTDTQYF | TGTGCCAGCAGCCCACGGACAGCTTCTAGCACAGATACGCAGTATTTT
TRBD1 | TRBJ1-5 | TRBV5-6 | NA | CASSLSGGSNQPQHF | TGTGCCAGCAGCTTATCAGGGGGCAGCAATCAGCCCCAGCATTTT
NA | TRBJ2-2 | TRBV7-8 | NA | CASSFRGPREIRTGELFF | TGTGCCAGCAGCTTTAGAGGTCCCAGGGAAATCAGGACCGGGGAGCTGTTTTTT
NA | TRBJ2-7 | TRBV5-4 | few | CASSLGGSTEQYF | TGTGCCAGCAGCTTGGGAGGTAGCACCGAGCAGTACTTC